This entry features one T cell receptor (beta chain) sequence. Its binding antigen is unknown. Base quality data are lacking; no much larger clone is found one base away. On a MiSeq, deep resolution sequencing aimed for a depth between 1 in 1 million and 1 in 200,000 T cells, with each clonotype covered 10x on average. The immunoSEQ hsTCRB Kit was used to generate TCR beta libraries. As for the original processing: The data were analyzed with ImmunoSEQ Analyzer and ImmunoSEQ Data Assistant, and V, D and J gene assignments followed IMGT definitions. Clonality was computed as one minus normalized Shannon entropy of productive rearrangement frequencies, ranging from 0 to 1. Only overrepresented clonotypes making up at least 0.05% of the repertoire of each patient were included in the public clonotype analysis. Fewer than 15 repertoires from age-matched healthy donors, obtained from immuneACCESS, served as clonality controls. This is the immuneACCESS table as TCRdb keeps it, with only in-frame sequences that have V and J called. A part of the clones is gone; compared with another copy, unresolved V genes explain less than half, and the rest is unexplained. That table supplies the V and J calls and clone size; D and trimming were determined from the DNA. A total of 65,000 to 85,000 clones appear in this sample, approximately 87% of them only once. The top ten constitute roughly 35% of the sample.

The data are from a study of cytotoxic CD8 clonotypes in ibrutinib-treated CLL (dated by TCRdb to the early 2020s). The study in broad terms: In this cohort, approximately 15 patients were treatment-naive and approximately twelve were relapsed/refractory, while around 18 had unmutated IGHV. Responses were partial in some 24 patients and complete in 2; after median approximately 69 months follow-up, about 14 stayed in remission and some twelve progressed. Response samples were obtained after a median of approximately eleven months of treatment, with a range of roughly 6 to 40 months. On average, each sample yielded about 260,000 productive templates and roughly 95,000 productive rearrangements. Of the 85 to 90 participants in the trial, roughly 25 had longitudinal samples available. Cryopreserved peripheral blood mononuclear cells were obtained prior to treatment, at the time of response, and at either disease progression or sustained remission. Patients were still on ibrutinib when every remission and progressive disease sample was collected. What the study reported, not specific to this receptor: Sampling times were not matched between sustained-remission and progressing patients, and lymph node repertoires were not studied. At ibrutinib response clonality went up, during sustained remission it held steady, and at progression it dropped back toward baseline. Baseline clonality was found to be higher than that of age-matched healthy donors and was strongly correlated with circulating CD8+ T-cell counts. Public clonotypes were found to be uncommon and were observed to contract or remain stable during treatment; the increase in clonality was shown to reflect expansion of private clonotypes at ibrutinib response.

The time point label here, explained by the study, means: approximately 25 months on ibrutinib. For TCR beta library preparation, about 2 micrograms of genomic DNA was extracted from cryopreserved PBMCs. Longitudinal blood samples from CLL patients on ibrutinib monotherapy were analyzed using high-throughput TCR beta sequencing. The patients were enrolled in a single-center, open-label phase 2 trial of ibrutinib monotherapy. The CDR1 and CDR2 encoded by the germline V gene are SGHVS and FNYEAQ. Inclusive of the bounding cysteine and phenylalanine, the CDR3 is 15 residues long. The sequence is cut down to CDR3 DNA, 45 bases in frame from base 1. Trimming removed 3 bases from V and 3 bases from J; the gene matches leave 4 bases unexplained.

The starting material was PBMCs, obtained after 24 months of ibrutinib treatment. The rearranged segments are TRBV7-6 and TRBJ2-1; 8 bases in the middle match TRBD1. This clonotype was sampled from a human donor with chronic lymphocytic leukemia. The CDR3 protein: CASSLTGDIYNEQFF. DNA sequence: TGTGCCAGCAGCTTGACAGGGGATATCTACAATGAGCAGTTCTTC.